The 23 T cell receptor beta chains reported below all come from one sample, sequenced in a study of identical twins. TCRdb recomputed calls from the 5' RACE reads with MiXCR, one row per CDR3 protein. This table holds 1.5 million to 2 million distinct CDR3 sequences, around 33% found once. The material sequenced was cord blood. Receptor source: a newborn girl in good health.

The CDR3 DNA reads TGTGCCAGCAGTGTTCTAGGATCTAGCACAGATACGCAGTATTTT. Translated, it gives CASSVLGSSTDTQYF. V usage is TRBV2 and J usage is TRBJ2-3; D remains unclear. The germline V gene encodes CDR1 SNHLY and CDR2 FYNNEI. Trimming shortened V by 4 bases and J by 0 bases, and 11 bases separated the two germline ends. The CDR3 consists of 15 residues. The full variable domain, rest sourced from reference TRBV2 and TRBJ2-3, is EPEVTQTPSHQVTQMGQEVILRCVPISNHLYFYWYRQILGQKVEFLVSFYNNEISEKSEIFDDQFSVERPDGSNFTLKIRSTKLEDSAMYFCASSVLGSSTDTQYFGPGTRLTVL.

This clonotype was detected once. The chain employs TRBV5-1 and TRBJ1-2; 7 nucleotides agree with TRBD1. The CDR3 is 18 residues long. Germline lookup yields CDR1 SGHRS and CDR2 YFSETQ. J lost 0 bases, V lost 0 bases, and 11 bases had no gene match. CDR3 nucleotides: TGCGCCAGCAGCTTGGGGCAGGGGGGTTCCTCCTCTAACTATGGCTACACCTTC. It translates to CASSLGQGGSSSNYGYTF.

This sequence joins TRBV5-6 and TRBJ2-5, with 12 bases that match TRBD2. CDR3 length: 17 residues. V was pared by 3 bases and J by 1 base, with 7 bases of the junction left unmatched. Germline-derived CDR1 and CDR2 are SGHDT and YYEEEE. CDR3 residues: CASSWKTSGRSQETQYF. The CDR3 coding sequence is TGTGCCAGCAGCTGGAAGACTAGCGGGAGATCCCAAGAGACCCAGTACTTC.

This chain links TRBV24-1 with TRBJ2-2, with 7 nucleotides matching TRBD1. CDR1 KGHDR and CDR2 SFDVKD come from the germline V gene. The CDR3 covers 15 residues. Germline trimming cut 2 bases from V and 8 bases from J; bases unmatched to any gene: 7. The CDR3 region has the DNA TGTGCCACCAGTGATTCAGGGGGAGTATCGGGGGAGCTGTTTTTT. This translates into CATSDSGGVSGELFF.

The CDR3 DNA sequence: TGCAGTGCCACTCCGGGCGGGGGGGCGGTTGGCAATGAGCAGTTCTTC. As protein: CSATPGGGAVGNEQFF. The chain couples TRBV20-1 to TRBJ2-1; 9 positions match TRBD2. J was trimmed by 6 bases and V by 6 bases; bases with no gene match: 15. The germline gives CDR1 DFQATT, CDR2 SNEGSKA (reference sequence). CDR3 length equals 16 residues.

This sequence joins TRBV5-4 and TRBJ1-1, with D uncertain. This CDR3 spans 16 amino acids. Germline CDR1 is SGHNT and CDR2 is YYREEE (reference sequence). Trimming pared 1 base from V and 1 base from J, leaving 14 bases between. CDR3 DNA sequence: TGTGCCAGCAGCTTGAGCTTACAGTCACCGAACACTGAAGCTTTCTTT. Protein: CASSLSLQSPNTEAFF.

This clonotype has at least ten counts. Compared with germline, one end of the junction differs, possibly owing to a read error. CDR3 DNA: TGTGCCAGCAGCTTAACCACCTCCACAGATACGCAGTATTTT. This translates into CASSLTTSTDTQYF. The rearrangement uses TRBV5-1 and TRBJ2-3, with D unclear. Germline values: CDR1 SGHRS, CDR2 YFSETQ. The CDR3 is 14 amino acids. Full variable domain (outside the CDR3, taken from reference TRBV5-1 and TRBJ2-3): KAGVTQTPRYLIKTRGQQVTLSCSPISGHRSVSWYQQTPGQGLQFLFEYFSETQRNKGNFPGRFSGRQFSNSRSEMNVSTLELGDSALYLCASSLTTSTDTQYFGPGTRLTVL.

This clonotype was recorded a few times. The chain couples TRBV5-6 to TRBJ1-4; tentatively, D is TRBD1 (6 bases). Trimming removed 3 bases at V and 8 bases at J, with 26 bases between. The germline CDR1 and CDR2 sequences are SGHDT and YYEEEE. CDR3 size: 18 residues. CDR3 bases: TGTGCCAGCAGCTCCGCCGGGGGCCCCCTCTATGGGATGGAAAAACTGTTTTTT. This encodes CASSSAGGPLYGMEKLFF.

In this sample, this clonotype turned up a few times. V and J are TRBV28 and TRBJ1-1; D is ambiguous. Trimming shortened V by 6 bases and J by 1 base, and 12 bases separated the two germline ends. Germline loops: CDR1 MDHEN, CDR2 SYDVKM. The CDR3 has 14 residues. Written as DNA, the CDR3 is TGTGCCAGCAGAACCTCCCTGGAGAACACTGAAGCTTTCTTT. This sequence encodes CASRTSLENTEAFF.

The chain combines TRBV11-3 with TRBJ2-3, with TRBD2 matching over 7 bases. The V gene's germline CDR1 is SGHNT and CDR2 YENEEA. CDR3 size: 16 residues. The V and J ends lost 1 base and 2 bases, in that order; junction bases with no gene match: 6. CDR3 loop: CASSLGLAEATDTQYF. The CDR3 coding sequence is TGTGCCAGCAGCTTAGGACTAGCCGAGGCCACAGATACGCAGTATTTT.

Turning to this clonotype: The junction shows a germline mismatch at one end, possibly a read error. The rearrangement joins TRBV4-1 to TRBJ1-4, with a tentative D call TRBD1 (6 bases). CDR1 and CDR2 from the germline V gene are MGHRA and YSYEKL. This CDR3 has 15 residues. DNA for the CDR3: TGCGCCAGCAGCCCCTCGCGGGGGCAGGAAGAAAAACCGTTTTTT. Its translation is CASSPSRGQEEKPFF.

This clonotype appeared once. The chain joins TRBV4-1 to TRBJ2-2, with D hard to call. V lost 4 bases to trimming and J lost 5 bases, with 11 bases between them. Germline lookup yields CDR1 MGHRA and CDR2 YSYEKL. This CDR3 has 14 residues. CDR3 nucleotides: TGCGCCAGCAGCCTCTGGCCCATTACCGGGGAGCTGTTTTTT. The encoded protein is CASSLWPITGELFF.

The V gene is TRBV4-2, the J gene TRBJ2-7, with 7 bases lining up with TRBD2. From germline, CDR1 is LGHNA and CDR2 YNFKEQ. The V gene end was trimmed by 0 bases and the J gene end by 5 bases; junction bases not matched to a gene: 10. The CDR3 loop spans 16 amino acids. The CDR3 sequence is CASSQEWSSGTHEQYF. DNA of the CDR3: TGTGCCAGCAGCCAAGAGTGGTCTAGCGGTACCCACGAGCAGTACTTC.

This clonotype has just a few counts. The chain couples TRBV5-4 to TRBJ2-3; tentatively, D is TRBD1 (5 bases). The V and J ends lost 1 base and 1 base respectively, with 10 bases between them. CDR1 is SGHNT and CDR2 is YYREEE in the germline V gene (reference sequence). The CDR3 consists of 15 residues. The CDR3 DNA sequence: TGTGCCAGCAGCTTGAAGGGGTCCGGCACAGATACGCAGTATTTT. It codes for CASSLKGSGTDTQYF.

This clonotype was counted only a few times. The gene calls are TRBV20-1 and TRBJ2-3, with 13 bases fitting TRBD2. The CDR3 runs to 15 residues. Germline CDR1 reads DFQATT; CDR2 reads SNEGSKA (reference sequence). The V segment lost 5 bases and the J segment 2 bases; nucleotides outside the gene matches: 4. DNA for the CDR3: TGCAGTGCTTCCGGGACTAGCGGGGTCACAGATACGCAGTATTTT. Its translation: CSASGTSGVTDTQYF.

This clonotype appeared many times. The chain recombines TRBV27 with TRBJ1-2; a possible D gene is TRBD1 (5 bases). This CDR3 is 13 amino acids long. V lost 3 bases and J 7 bases, leaving 12 bases between the germline ends. Germline V lookup: CDR1 MNHEY, CDR2 SMNVEV (reference sequence). The CDR3 region is CASSLGGLGGYTF. The CDR3 DNA reads TGTGCCAGCAGTTTGGGGGGATTGGGTGGCTACACCTTC.

This sequence joins TRBV15 and TRBJ1-6, with 9 nucleotides matching TRBD1. CDR3 length: 13 amino acids. Germline assignment: CDR1 LNHNV and CDR2 YYDKDF (reference sequence). V lost 8 bases to trimming and J lost 10 bases; unmatched junction nucleotides: 6. The CDR3 is CATEQGAGSPLHF. As DNA, the CDR3 is TGTGCCACCGAACAGGGGGCAGGCTCACCCCTCCACTTT.

The chain employs TRBV20-1 and TRBJ2-4; a weak D match, TRBD2 (6 bases). V gave up 0 bases and J gave up 1 base, with 7 bases separating them. Germline loops: CDR1 DFQATT, CDR2 SNEGSKA (reference sequence). The CDR3 runs 14 residues. This CDR3 is CSARDRGAKNIQYF. The CDR3 DNA reads TGCAGTGCTAGAGATCGGGGGGCCAAAAACATTCAGTACTTC.

The V gene is TRBV10-3, the J gene TRBJ1-5; a possible D gene is TRBD1 (5 bases). The CDR3 is 13 amino acids. Deletions cut 3 bases from V and 7 bases from J, with 10 bases between. Per germline, CDR1 ENHRY and CDR2 SYGVKD. The CDR3 DNA reads as TGTGCCATCAGTGATTGGGGGGGGCAGCCCCAGCATTTT. Encoded protein: CAISDWGGQPQHF.

This clonotype has ten or more counts. V and J are TRBV7-9 and TRBJ1-3, with D uncertain. The CDR3 length is 15 residues. Germline CDR1 SEHNR, CDR2 FQNEAQ (reference sequence). The V and J ends lost 0 bases and 0 bases respectively, with 6 bases between them. The CDR3 here is CASSLAGSSGNTIYF. The CDR3 nucleotides read TGTGCCAGCAGCTTAGCAGGGAGCTCTGGAAACACCATATATTTT.

In this sample, this clonotype turned up a few times. The V and J genes are TRBV9 and TRBJ2-3; 8 bases map to TRBD2. CDR3 length: 20 amino acids. The trim removed 3 bases at V and 1 base at J, leaving 19 bases unmatched. CDR1 and CDR2 (germline): SGDLS, YYNGEE. CDR3 coding DNA: TGTGCCAGCAGCGGATGGTCTTTGGGACTAGGGGCATCAGGCACAGATACGCAGTATTTT. Protein: CASSGWSLGLGASGTDTQYF.

This clonotype appeared a few times. The chain is built from TRBV6-5 and TRBJ2-4, with TRBD1 matching over 8 bases. Germline CDR1 reads MNHEY; CDR2 reads SVGAGI. The CDR3 extends over 17 amino acids. J lost 1 base, V lost 3 bases, and 8 bases had no gene match. CDR3 sequence reads: CASSYRRRTGAKNIQYF. The DNA for the CDR3 is TGTGCCAGCAGTTATCGTAGGAGGACAGGGGCCAAAAACATTCAGTACTTC.

The chain links TRBV4-2 to TRBJ2-2; no reliable D call. Germline loops: CDR1 LGHNA, CDR2 YNFKEQ. This CDR3 comprises 12 residues. Trimming removed 3 bases from V and 5 bases from J, with 4 bases in between. CDR3 sequence (DNA): TGTGCCAGCAGCCACGTGACCGGGGAGCTGTTTTTT. The encoded protein is CASSHVTGELFF.